These 32 T cell receptor beta chains were sequenced from one sample in a study of blood T cell repertoires in COVID-19. TCRdb's copy holds only in-frame clones and misses some; the assay was immunoSEQ multiplex PCR. The sample lists approximately 75,000 clones, roughly 86% occurring once. The sequenced sample was peripheral blood. These receptors originate from a human donor in a cohort sampled during active COVID-19.

The gene calls are TRBV5-5 and TRBJ2-7, with TRBD1 matching 11 bases. Germline loops: CDR1 SGHKS, CDR2 YYEKEE (reference sequence). V lost 2 bases to trimming and J lost 7 bases; unmatched junction nucleotides: 5. The CDR3 consists of 14 residues. The CDR3 sequence: CASSFGQGAGEQYF. In DNA form, the CDR3 reads TGTGCCAGCAGCTTTGGACAGGGGGCCGGGGAGCAGTACTTC.

This rearrangement joins TRBV19 to TRBJ2-2; D is perhaps TRBD2 (6 bases). The CDR3 has 17 residues. The V gene's germline CDR1 is LNHDA and CDR2 SQIVND (reference sequence). V dropped 9 bases and J dropped 1 base, with 21 bases sitting between them. This CDR3 is CASNDRAGRLNTGELFF. The CDR3 bases are TGTGCCAGCAACGATAGAGCGGGCAGGCTGAACACCGGGGAGCTGTTTTTT.

The V and J genes are TRBV7-9 and TRBJ2-7, with D possibly matching TRBD1 (6 bases). The ends were cut back, 1 base at V and 0 bases at J, with 16 bases in the middle. Germline-derived CDR1 and CDR2 are SEHNR and FQNEAQ (reference sequence). This CDR3 contains 17 residues. The CDR3 nucleotides read TGTGCCAGCAGCTTAGTTAGTCTGGGGGCTCTCTCCTACGAGCAGTACTTC. Translation: CASSLVSLGALSYEQYF. Filled out from reference TRBV7-9 and TRBJ2-7, the complete variable domain reads DTGVSQNPRHKITKRGQNVTFRCDPISEHNRLYWYRQTLGQGPEFLTYFQNEAQLEKSRLLSDRFSAERPKGSFSTLEIQRTEQGDSAMYLCASSLVSLGALSYEQYFGPGTRLTVT.

With regard to this clone: Germline and junction disagree at one end, which may indicate a read error. CDR3 protein: CASSLALVGGPRF. For the CDR3, the DNA is TGTGCCAGCAGTTTAGCGCTGGTCGGGGGGCCCCGCTTC. This chain connects TRBV12-3 or TRBV12-4 to TRBJ2-7, with a weak D call TRBD2 (7 bases). The CDR3 has 13 residues.

V gene TRBV5-1 combines with J gene TRBJ1-6, with D maybe TRBD1 (5 bases). Germline V gene data show CDR1 as SGHRS and CDR2 as YFSETQ. Between the trimmed V and J ends, which lost 5 bases and 3 bases, there was a span of 15 bases. This CDR3 region has 16 residues. DNA for the CDR3: TGCGCCAGCAGGGGGCCGGGGGAAGTCTATAATTCACCCCTCCACTTT. Encoded protein: CASRGPGEVYNSPLHF.

The rearrangement uses TRBV6-5 and TRBJ1-1; 7 nucleotides line up with TRBD1. Germline V gives CDR1 MNHEY, CDR2 SVGAGI. The CDR3 length is 15 residues. J was trimmed by 2 bases and V by 2 bases; bases with no gene match: 5. In DNA, the CDR3 is TGTGCCAGCAGTTACAAGGGGGCGGTAAACACTGAAGCTTTCTTT. Translated, it gives CASSYKGAVNTEAFF.

The CDR3 region has the DNA TGCGCCAGCAGCCAAGGACAGTATGGCACTGAAGCTTTCTTT. Its protein is CASSQGQYGTEAFF. The chain links TRBV4-3 to TRBJ1-1; maybe TRBD1 (5 bases). The CDR3 length is 14 residues. CDR1 is LGHNA, CDR2 YSLEER, per germline. The V and J ends lost 1 base and 4 bases respectively, with 10 bases between them.

The chain employs TRBV7-2 and TRBJ2-7; 7 positions agree with TRBD2. Per germline, CDR1 SGHTA and CDR2 FQGNSA. The junction had 12 bases not matched to a gene; V was cut back by 5 bases and J by 2 bases. The CDR3 runs 16 residues. CDR3 sequence reads: CASSPKGREPAYEQYF. CDR3 nucleotides: TGTGCCAGCAGCCCCAAAGGGAGGGAGCCGGCCTACGAGCAGTACTTC.

The chain combines TRBV9 with TRBJ2-7, with TRBD2 as a possible D gene (5 bases). The length of the CDR3 is 13 residues. Germline loops: CDR1 SGDLS, CDR2 YYNGEE. V was cut by 1 base and J by 7 bases, with 12 bases left in between. The CDR3 protein is CASSVTDPGEQYF. CDR3 in DNA: TGTGCCAGCAGCGTAACAGATCCGGGGGAGCAGTACTTC.

The chain links TRBV4-2 to TRBJ1-3; the match to TRBD1 covers 9 bases. The length of the CDR3 is 16 residues. V lost 4 bases and J lost 2; bases outside the gene matches: 6. Germline loops: CDR1 LGHNA, CDR2 YNFKEQ. The CDR3 loop reads CASSLTRDRAGNTIYF. The CDR3, as DNA: TGTGCCAGCAGCCTAACCCGGGACAGGGCTGGAAACACCATATATTTT.

The chain employs TRBV27 and TRBJ1-1; D unresolved. Germline V gene data show CDR1 as MNHEY and CDR2 as SMNVEV (reference sequence). The CDR3 has 11 amino acids. Trimming took 6 bases from V and 5 from J, leaving 7 bases between them. CDR3 nucleotides: TGTGCCAGCAGGGGCCAGACTGAAGCTTTCTTT. Translating gives CASRGQTEAFF.

The gene calls are TRBV9 and TRBJ1-6, with TRBD1 identical over 9 bases. CDR1 SGDLS and CDR2 YYNGEE come from the germline V gene. V lost 2 bases to trimming and J lost 10 bases; unmatched junction nucleotides: 7. The CDR3 spans 15 residues. DNA for the CDR3: TGTGCCAGCAGCGTTGCACAGGGGGCGAACTCACCCCTCCACTTT. Its protein product is CASSVAQGANSPLHF.

The rearrangement joins TRBV24-1 to TRBJ2-3, with D unclear. The V gene's germline CDR1 is KGHDR and CDR2 SFDVKD. CDR3 size: 13 residues. V was trimmed by 4 bases and J by 1 base, leaving 5 bases between them. CDR3 sequence (DNA): TGTGCCACCAGTGACGTCGGCACAGATACGCAGTATTTT. Its translation is CATSDVGTDTQYF.

This clone was detected only once. This chain uses TRBV5-3 with TRBJ1-1; D uncertain. TRBV5-3 is marked as an open reading frame, function uncertain. The CDR3 is 13 amino acids. The V and J ends lost 4 bases and 1 base respectively, with 8 bases between them. CDR3 sequence: CARSPRENTEAFF. CDR3 sequence (DNA): TGTGCCAGAAGCCCGAGAGAGAACACTGAAGCTTTCTTT.

This chain links TRBV28 with TRBJ2-2; D might be TRBD1 (5 bases). CDR1 is MDHEN, CDR2 SYDVKM, per germline. The CDR3 is 13 residues long. The germline V and J ends were trimmed by 9 bases and 1 base, with 9 bases remaining between them. CDR3 amino acids: CASVQGNTGELFF. CDR3 DNA sequence: TGTGCCAGTGTCCAGGGGAACACCGGGGAGCTGTTTTTT.

The CDR3 loop is CASSFVNEQYF. Here the CDR3 DNA reads TGTGCCAGCAGCTTTGTCAACGAGCAGTACTTC. This chain uses TRBV11-2 with TRBJ2-7, with D unclear. V dropped 3 bases and J dropped 5 bases, with 5 bases sitting between them. CDR1 and CDR2 (germline): SGHAT, FQNNGV. This CDR3 contains 11 residues.

V gene TRBV7-2 combines with J gene TRBJ1-2; D might be TRBD1 (5 bases). The CDR3 is 13 amino acids. Germline loops: CDR1 SGHTA, CDR2 FQGNSA. V was trimmed by 1 base and J by 5 bases, leaving 8 bases between them. The CDR3 reads CASSLGQLYGYTF. In DNA form, the CDR3 reads TGTGCCAGCAGCTTAGGACAGTTGTATGGCTACACCTTC.

The V and J genes are TRBV6-1 and TRBJ2-7; TRBD2 aligns across 14 bases. The V segment lost 4 bases and the J segment 4 bases; nucleotides outside the gene matches: 6. This CDR3 has 16 residues. CDR1 is MNHNS and CDR2 is SASEGT in the germline V gene. In nucleotides, the CDR3 is TGTGCCAGCAGTGCCGGACTAGCGGGGGGAACATACGAGCAGTACTTC. Its translation: CASSAGLAGGTYEQYF.

This chain's CDR3 is CASSPTSNTGELFF. DNA for the CDR3: TGTGCCAGCTCACCGACATCGAACACCGGGGAGCTGTTTTTT. The V gene is TRBV18, the J gene TRBJ2-2; D gene uncertain. Trimming stripped 3 bases from V and 0 bases from J, with 5 bases between. Germline CDR1 is KGHSH and CDR2 is LQKENI. This CDR3 has 14 amino acids.

The chain joins TRBV4-2 to TRBJ1-1; perhaps TRBD1 as D (6 bases). V dropped 0 bases and J dropped 7 bases, with 6 bases sitting between them. The CDR3 totals 12 residues. Germline CDR1 is LGHNA and CDR2 is YNFKEQ. The CDR3 region has the DNA TGTGCCAGCAGCCAAGAGACAGGTGAAGCTTTCTTT. Translated, it gives CASSQETGEAFF.

V gene TRBV7-8 combines with J gene TRBJ1-1; 7 nucleotides agree with TRBD1. Germline V gives CDR1 SGHVS, CDR2 FQNEAQ. The CDR3 length is 14 residues. Trimming took 6 bases from V and 1 from J; bases not matched to a gene: 5. In DNA, the CDR3 is TGTGCCAGCAGGAGGGACAGCAAGAACACTGAAGCTTTCTTT. Its protein is CASRRDSKNTEAFF. The full variable domain, with the rest looked up from reference TRBV7-8 and TRBJ1-1, is GAGVSQSPRYKVAKRGQDVALRCDPISGHVSLFWYQQALGQGPEFLTYFQNEAQLDKSGLPSDRFFAERPEGSVSTLKIQRTQQEDSAVYLCASRRDSKNTEAFFGQGTRLTVV.

This clone appeared once. V gene TRBV4-3 combines with J gene TRBJ2-3; 9 bases are a match to TRBD2. After removal of 0 bases from V and 4 bases from J, the junction contained 8 bases not matched to a gene. The germline V gene has CDR1 LGHNA and CDR2 YSLEER. The CDR3 totals 17 residues. The CDR3 sequence: CASSQDLVSGGADTQYF. In DNA, the CDR3 is TGCGCCAGCAGCCAAGATCTGGTTAGCGGGGGAGCAGATACGCAGTATTTT.

This chain links TRBV6-4 with TRBJ2-1, with 9 bases lining up with TRBD2. Trimming removed 5 bases from V and 11 bases from J; junction bases left unmatched: 16. The CDR3 has 16 amino acids. In germline, CDR1 is MRHNA, CDR2 SNTAGT. In DNA, the CDR3 is TGTGCCAGCAGTACCCGACTAGCGGTACACAGGTATCAGCAGTTCTTC. Translated, it gives CASSTRLAVHRYQQFF.

V usage is TRBV11-2 and J usage is TRBJ2-7; D possibly corresponds to TRBD2 (5 bases). The V end lost 6 bases, the J end lost 6 bases, and 21 bases lay between the germline ends. The CDR3 extends over 15 amino acids. Germline CDR1 reads SGHAT; CDR2 reads FQNNGV. The CDR3 sequence is CASRVPGFLSGEQYF. In DNA form, the CDR3 reads TGTGCCAGCAGGGTCCCGGGATTTCTTTCGGGCGAGCAGTACTTC.

The CDR3 coding sequence is TGTGCCACCAGCAGTAATGCAGGTACTGAAGCTTTCTTT. It is translated as CATSSNAGTEAFF. The chain carries TRBV15 and TRBJ1-1; D ambiguous. In germline, CDR1 is LNHNV, CDR2 YYDKDF (reference sequence). The CDR3 loop spans 13 amino acids. V lost 3 bases and J 5 bases, leaving 10 bases between the germline ends.

This clone came up once. This chain joins TRBV14 and TRBJ2-1, with D unclear. Germline-derived CDR1 and CDR2 are SGHDN and FVKESK. V gave up 0 bases and J gave up 3 bases, with 3 bases separating them. The CDR3 has 13 residues. CDR3 bases: TGTGCCAGCAGCCAAGAACTCTACAATGAGCAGTTCTTC. This sequence encodes CASSQELYNEQFF.

The table lists this clone with a few counts. The chain has TRBV6-5 and TRBJ1-5; 7 bases are shared with TRBD1. This CDR3 contains 14 residues. The trim removed 5 bases at V and 0 bases at J, leaving 1 base unmatched. Germline CDR1 MNHEY, CDR2 SVGAGI. The chain's CDR3 is CASSQGDSNQPQHF. The DNA for the CDR3 is TGTGCCAGCAGTCAGGGGGATAGCAATCAGCCCCAGCATTTT.

The chain carries TRBV19 and TRBJ1-5; TRBD1 matches 7 bases. V gave up 1 base and J gave up 6 bases; unmatched junction bases: 3. The CDR3 is made up of 14 amino acids. The germline V gene encodes CDR1 LNHDA and CDR2 SQIVND (reference sequence). The CDR3 region has the DNA TGTGCCAGTAGTATAGTAGACAGGGCTCAGCCCCAGCATTTT. Protein product: CASSIVDRAQPQHF.

The CDR3 coding sequence is TGTGCCAGTAGCCGGACAGGGTTAGCTAACTATGGCTACACCTTC. It specifies CASSRTGLANYGYTF. The chain joins TRBV19 to TRBJ1-2, with 8 positions matching TRBD1. CDR3 size: 15 residues. Germline V gene lookup returns CDR1 LNHDA and CDR2 SQIVND (reference sequence). V trimming: 6 bases; J trimming: 0 bases; junction bases outside the gene matches: 6.

V usage is TRBV7-2 and J usage is TRBJ2-7; 10 bases are a match to TRBD2. Losses at the gene ends were 0 bases for V and 7 bases for J; bases not matched to a gene: 6. There are 15 residues in the CDR3. The germline CDR1 and CDR2 sequences are SGHTA and FQGNSA. CDR3 region: CASSLAPAGGREQYF. The CDR3 DNA reads as TGTGCCAGCAGCTTAGCGCCAGCGGGGGGGCGAGAGCAGTACTTC.

This rearrangement joins TRBV3-1 (or the pseudogene TRBV3-2) to TRBJ2-7; D may be TRBD2 (5 bases). Germline values: CDR1 LGHDT, CDR2 YNNKEL (reference sequence). The CDR3 loop spans 14 amino acids. Trimming removed 1 base at V and 8 bases at J, with 15 bases between. CDR3 DNA: TGTGCCAGCAGCCAAGGGGCCCGTAGCGCTAAGCAGTACTTC. Its translation: CASSQGARSAKQYF.

This chain connects TRBV29-1 to TRBJ1-2, with 7 bases matching TRBD1. The V gene end was trimmed by 5 bases and the J gene end by 7 bases; junction bases not matched to a gene: 7. The CDR3 extends over 12 amino acids. Germline lookup yields CDR1 SQVTM and CDR2 ANQGSEA. The CDR3 sequence is CSVKIQGGGYTF. The DNA of the CDR3 is TGCAGCGTTAAAATCCAGGGGGGTGGCTACACCTTC.